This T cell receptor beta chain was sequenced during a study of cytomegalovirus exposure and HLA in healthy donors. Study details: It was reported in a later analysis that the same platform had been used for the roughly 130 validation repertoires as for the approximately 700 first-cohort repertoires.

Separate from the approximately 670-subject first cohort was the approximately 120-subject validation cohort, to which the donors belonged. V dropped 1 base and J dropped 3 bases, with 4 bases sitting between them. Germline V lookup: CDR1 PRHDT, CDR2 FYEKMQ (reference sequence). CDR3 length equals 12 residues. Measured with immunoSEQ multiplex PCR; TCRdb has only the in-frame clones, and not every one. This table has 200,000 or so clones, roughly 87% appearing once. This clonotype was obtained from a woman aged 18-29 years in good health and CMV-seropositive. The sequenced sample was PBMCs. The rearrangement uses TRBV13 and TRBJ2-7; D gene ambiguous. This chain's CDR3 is CASSLDYYEQYF. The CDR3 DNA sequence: TGTGCCAGCAGCTTAGACTACTACGAGCAGTACTTC.